The next 21 T cell receptor beta chains were all read from a single sample in a study of CD8+CD57+ T cells in acquired aplastic anemia. TCR beta VDJ and CDR3 profiling used genomic DNA as template. Each CDR3 protein gets one entry after TCRdb re-called the reads with MiXCR. Here the sample spans some 280,000 distinct CDR3 sequences, 45% to 70% being singletons. The sample comprised sorted CD4+, CD8+, or CD8+CD57+ T cells (not recorded which) from PBMCs. Receptors originate from a human donor with severe aplastic anemia or a healthy control (not recorded which).

The chain recombines TRBV10-3 with TRBJ2-5; D might be TRBD2 (6 bases). The closer fit of TRBJ2-7 to the DNA end suggests the J call may be wrong. The CDR3 has 14 amino acids. Germline assignment: CDR1 ENHRY and CDR2 SYGVKD. As DNA, the CDR3 is TGTGCCTTCCGACTCGGGACTGGCGGCGGCGAGCAGTACTTC. Encoded protein: CAFRLGTGGGEQYF.

The V call is TRBV19, the J call TRBJ1-4; 10 bases agree with TRBD1. The CDR3 totals 14 residues. CDR1 LNHDA and CDR2 SQIVND come from the germline V gene (reference sequence). V lost 3 bases and J lost 7; bases outside the gene matches: 2. The CDR3 protein is CASSMGTGVEKLFF. DNA of the CDR3: TGTGCCAGTAGTATGGGGACAGGGGTTGAAAAACTGTTTTTT.

This clonotype has ten or more counts. The chain couples TRBV20-1 to TRBJ1-2, with a tentative D call TRBD1 (6 bases). Trimming stripped 6 bases from V and 2 bases from J, with 19 bases between. From germline, CDR1 is DFQATT and CDR2 SNEGSKA (reference sequence). The CDR3 runs to 15 residues. Here the CDR3 DNA reads TGCAGTGCCAAAAAAGGGTTGACAGGAAACTATGGCTACACCTTC. Protein product: CSAKKGLTGNYGYTF.

This clonotype was seen repeatedly, ten times or more. This sequence joins TRBV20-1 and TRBJ1-5; TRBD1 might be the D (5 bases). This CDR3 is 17 amino acids long. Germline lookup yields CDR1 DFQATT and CDR2 SNEGSKA (reference sequence). Trimming cost V 0 bases and J 9 bases, with 24 bases left between them. In DNA form, the CDR3 reads TGCAGTGCTAGAGATAAGAAATTGCCGGGACTCAAGGGGCCCCAGCATTTT. This gives the protein CSARDKKLPGLKGPQHF.

This clonotype was seen at least ten times. V is TRBV7-2 and J is TRBJ1-5, with D possibly being TRBD1 (5 bases). Germline CDR1 is SGHTA and CDR2 is FQGNSA. V lost 1 base and J lost 7, with 17 bases in between. This CDR3 has 16 residues. The CDR3 reads CASSLGASGWEQPQHF. The DNA for the CDR3 is TGTGCCAGCAGCTTAGGGGCTTCAGGGTGGGAGCAGCCCCAGCATTTT.

This chain uses TRBV7-9 with TRBJ2-5; tentative D call: TRBD2 (6 bases). This CDR3 spans 13 amino acids. Trimming pared 1 base from V and 5 bases from J, leaving 8 bases between. The germline gives CDR1 SEHNR, CDR2 FQNEAQ (reference sequence). CDR3 loop: CASSLDGGETQYF. The DNA of the CDR3 is TGTGCCAGCAGCTTAGACGGGGGTGAGACCCAGTACTTC. Combining the CDR3 with reference TRBV7-9 and TRBJ2-5 gives the whole variable domain DTGVSQNPRHKITKRGQNVTFRCDPISEHNRLYWYRQTLGQGPEFLTYFQNEAQLEKSRLLSDRFSAERPKGSFSTLEIQRTEQGDSAMYLCASSLDGGETQYFGPGTRLLVL.

This rearrangement joins TRBV7-2 to TRBJ2-7, with 7 bases identical to TRBD2. Per germline, CDR1 SGHTA and CDR2 FQGNSA. V trimming: 5 bases; J trimming: 0 bases; junction bases outside the gene matches: 19. The CDR3 spans 19 residues. In nucleotides, the CDR3 is TGTGCCAGCAGCCCGCGGGGCGGGGGTGCACCTCCGTGCTCCTACGAGCAGTACTTC. It specifies CASSPRGGGAPPCSYEQYF.

V and J are TRBV30 and TRBJ1-1; 7 nucleotides agree with TRBD1. CDR3 length: 13 amino acids. The ends lost 5 bases at V and 4 bases at J; junction bases unmatched: 7. CDR1 is GTSNPN and CDR2 is SVGIG in the germline V gene (reference sequence). In nucleotides, the CDR3 is TGTGCCTGGGGTGACCAGGGGGGCACTGAAGCTTTCTTT. This gives the protein CAWGDQGGTEAFF.

V gene TRBV20-1 combines with J gene TRBJ2-7; D not resolved. V was trimmed by 2 bases and J by 0 bases, leaving 5 bases between them. Germline assignment: CDR1 DFQATT and CDR2 SNEGSKA (reference sequence). There are 12 residues in the CDR3. The CDR3 coding sequence is TGCAGTGCTAGACTTGACTCCTACGAGCAGTACTTC. Its protein product is CSARLDSYEQYF.

The V and J genes are TRBV10-3 and TRBJ2-7; 9 positions match TRBD1. J lost 6 bases, V lost 6 bases, and 12 bases had no gene match. CDR3 length: 15 amino acids. Germline values: CDR1 ENHRY, CDR2 SYGVKD. This CDR3 is CAIRETGGGIGEQYF. The DNA for the CDR3 is TGTGCCATCAGAGAAACAGGGGGCGGTATCGGCGAGCAGTACTTC.

This clonotype was recorded at least ten times. This rearrangement joins TRBV12-3 or TRBV12-4 to TRBJ1-2; D is perhaps TRBD1 (5 bases). Trimming left V 8 bases short and J 4 bases short, with 14 bases between. There are 13 residues in the CDR3. CDR3 sequence reads: CASGGRSGYGYTF. For the CDR3, the DNA is TGTGCCAGCGGGGGTCGATCCGGCTATGGCTACACCTTC.

The chain links TRBV2 to TRBJ2-1; D unclear. This CDR3 is built from 13 residues. Trimming took 8 bases from V and 2 from J, leaving 10 bases between them. The germline V gene has CDR1 SNHLY and CDR2 FYNNEI. CDR3 region: CASYLDTYNEQFF. The CDR3 DNA follows: TGTGCCAGCTACTTAGACACCTACAATGAGCAGTTCTTC.

This chain links TRBV20-1 with TRBJ1-2, with a possible D match to TRBD1 (5 bases). V was clipped by 3 bases and J by 0 bases, with 11 bases between them. Per germline, CDR1 DFQATT and CDR2 SNEGSKA (reference sequence). The CDR3 runs 14 residues. CDR3 sequence reads: CSARWGNSNYGYTF. The CDR3 bases are TGCAGTGCTAGGTGGGGCAACTCTAACTATGGCTACACCTTC.

At least ten counts were recorded for this clonotype. The chain is built from TRBV20-1 and TRBJ1-1; D is possibly TRBD1 (5 bases). CDR3 length equals 14 residues. V was cut by 2 bases and J by 4 bases, with 14 bases left in between. CDR1 and CDR2 from the germline V gene are DFQATT and SNEGSKA (reference sequence). CDR3 sequence reads: CSARQSTVGTEAFF. CDR3 DNA: TGCAGTGCTAGACAATCGACAGTGGGCACTGAAGCTTTCTTT.

V gene TRBV7-9 combines with J gene TRBJ2-5, with a tentative D call TRBD2 (6 bases). Trimming left V 4 bases short and J 1 base short, with 19 bases between. Germline loops: CDR1 SEHNR, CDR2 FQNEAQ (reference sequence). CDR3 length: 17 residues. The CDR3 DNA reads TGTGCCAGCAGCTCCATACGGAGGGCAGGCATCCAAGAGACCCAGTACTTC. Its translation is CASSSIRRAGIQETQYF.

This chain connects TRBV25-1 to TRBJ1-4, with D hard to call. Germline values: CDR1 MGHDK, CDR2 SYGVNS. The V end was cut by 3 bases, the J end by 6 bases, with 8 bases between. The CDR3 length is 13 residues. CDR3 region: CASSEWRDEKLFF. DNA for the CDR3: TGTGCCAGCAGTGAGTGGCGAGATGAAAAACTGTTTTTT.

This clonotype was recorded many times. The V and J genes are TRBV5-1 and TRBJ2-7, with D possibly being TRBD1 (5 bases). The CDR3 has 15 residues. With 0 bases removed from V and 4 bases from J, the gap between germline ends came to 14 bases. The germline gives CDR1 SGHRS, CDR2 YFSETQ. CDR3 bases: TGCGCCAGCAGCTTGGGTCAGGGTCGCGGTTACGAGCAGTACTTC. It is translated as CASSLGQGRGYEQYF.

Comment on this clonotype: One end of the junction varies from germline; a read error may be responsible. Here the CDR3 reads CASSGQGTSGNIIYF. CDR3 DNA: TGTGCCAGCAGCGGACAGGGTACGTCTGGAAACATCATATATTTT. The rearrangement links TRBV7-2 to TRBJ1-3; 8 positions agree with TRBD1. Germline values: CDR1 SGHTA, CDR2 FQGNSA. This CDR3 region has 15 residues.

The chain employs TRBV19 and TRBJ2-1; D is perhaps TRBD2 (5 bases). Germline V lookup: CDR1 LNHDA, CDR2 SQIVND (reference sequence). This CDR3 region has 17 residues. V shed 1 base and J shed 0 bases, with 13 bases lying between them. CDR3 bases: TGTGCCAGTAGTATAGCGCCTCTAGCCCGCTCCTACAATGAGCAGTTCTTC. It encodes CASSIAPLARSYNEQFF.

The rearrangement links TRBV7-9 to TRBJ2-7, with 7 bases aligning to TRBD2. Trimming removed 5 bases from V and 4 bases from J; junction bases left unmatched: 14. This CDR3 comprises 16 residues. Germline V gene lookup returns CDR1 SEHNR and CDR2 FQNEAQ (reference sequence). The CDR3, as DNA: TGTGCCAGCAGCCCCCAGGCGGGGGTAAAGGGATACGAGCAGTACTTC. This gives the protein CASSPQAGVKGYEQYF.

The chain links TRBV7-9 to TRBJ2-6; 11 nucleotides align to TRBD2. With V trimmed by 4 bases and J by 0 bases, 5 bases remained unmatched. Germline loops: CDR1 SEHNR, CDR2 FQNEAQ (reference sequence). This CDR3 is built from 18 residues. CDR3 loop: CASSSGLADSSGANVLTF. The CDR3, as DNA: TGTGCCAGCAGCTCGGGACTAGCGGACTCCTCTGGGGCCAACGTCCTGACTTTC.